Below, 23 T cell receptor beta chains from the same sample are listed, as sequenced in a study of T-cell memory formation after mild COVID-19. In TCRdb, the 5' RACE reads were re-called with MiXCR into one record per CDR3 protein. The sample has roughly 110,000 distinct CDR3 sequences, about 20% seen once. Sequences were obtained from PBMCs or a T cell subset sorted from them (not recorded which). All receptors come from a man aged 18 to 35 who had mild COVID-19 (a few samples of this study predate the infection). Cell type and time point are not known.

This clonotype was picked up many times. This chain uses TRBV7-6 with TRBJ2-2; D may be TRBD2 (6 bases). V gave up 1 base and J gave up 3 bases, with 18 bases separating them. CDR1 SGHVS and CDR2 FNYEAQ come from the germline V gene. The length of the CDR3 is 18 residues. The CDR3 sequence: CASSLGAAGRYDTGELFF. The CDR3 DNA is TGTGCCAGCAGCTTAGGAGCGGCGGGGCGTTATGACACCGGGGAGCTGTTTTTT.

This clonotype was seen more than once but under ten times. The rearrangement links TRBV5-5 to TRBJ1-3; 7 bases align to TRBD1. The CDR3 is 15 residues long. V shed 6 bases, J shed 8 bases, and the junction held 14 bases outside the gene matches. From germline, CDR1 is SGHKS and CDR2 YYEKEE (reference sequence). CDR3 protein: CASTPRRDSPHTIYF. The CDR3 DNA sequence: TGTGCCAGCACACCACGCCGGGACAGTCCTCACACCATATATTTT.

This clonotype has more than one count but fewer than ten. This chain connects TRBV7-9 to TRBJ2-7; 8 bases map to TRBD2. The CDR3 totals 13 residues. V shed 5 bases and J 6 bases; nucleotides not matched to a gene: 6. Germline assignment: CDR1 SEHNR and CDR2 FQNEAQ (reference sequence). The CDR3 DNA follows: TGTGCCAGCAGCCCGGGGGGGCAGGCCGAGCAGTACTTC. Translation gives CASSPGGQAEQYF.

This chain uses TRBV6-5 with TRBJ2-1; the D is unclear. V shed 2 bases and J shed 7 bases, with 15 bases lying between them. This CDR3 is 15 amino acids long. CDR1 and CDR2 from the germline V gene are MNHEY and SVGAGI. The CDR3 coding sequence is TGTGCCAGCAGTTACGTCCGGTCTAGGAAGAATGAGCAGTTCTTC. Protein product: CASSYVRSRKNEQFF.

In its sample, this clonotype was seen a few times. V usage is TRBV6-5 and J usage is TRBJ1-5; TRBD1 agrees at 8 bases. The CDR3 runs 15 residues. The junction had 7 bases not matched to a gene; V was cut back by 5 bases and J by 4 bases. The germline V gene has CDR1 MNHEY and CDR2 SVGAGI. The CDR3 here is CASSPLTGVNQPQHF. CDR3 sequence (DNA): TGTGCCAGCAGTCCCCTGACAGGGGTAAATCAGCCCCAGCATTTT.

This clonotype was observed a handful of times. This chain links TRBV2 with TRBJ2-7; D may be TRBD1 (5 bases). V lost 3 bases and J 1 base, leaving 10 bases between the germline ends. The CDR3 covers 14 residues. Germline CDR1 reads SNHLY; CDR2 reads FYNNEI. The CDR3 bases are TGTGCCAGCAGTGACGCAGGGTATTCCTACGAGCAGTACGTC. Translated, it gives CASSDAGYSYEQYV.

This clonotype was detected a few times. J is TRBJ2-7 and V is TRBV5-6; D is possibly TRBD2 (6 bases). V was cut by 6 bases and J by 4 bases, with 17 bases left in between. The CDR3 sequence is 14 residues long. CDR1 is SGHDT and CDR2 is YYEEEE in the germline V gene. The CDR3 coding sequence is TGTGCCAGCAACAACAGACTAGACATTTACGAGCAGTACGTC. Encoded protein: CASNNRLDIYEQYV.

The chain joins TRBV6-5 to TRBJ2-1; 7 bases align to TRBD2. CDR1 is MNHEY and CDR2 is SVGAGI in the germline V gene. CDR3 size: 13 residues. Trimming cost V 8 bases and J 3 bases; bases outside gene matches: 4. CDR3 nucleotides: TGTGCCAGCTCCAAGCGGGGCTACAATGAGCAGTTCTTC. This encodes CASSKRGYNEQFF.

This clonotype appeared a few times. This chain joins TRBV12-3 or TRBV12-4 and TRBJ1-1, with a tentative D call TRBD1 (6 bases). Trimming took off 3 bases at V and 5 bases at J, with 13 bases between the two ends. This CDR3 contains 14 residues. CDR3 in DNA: TGTGCCAGCAGTTTCGGGGGGGCGAAGACTGAAGCTTTCTTT. Its translation: CASSFGGAKTEAFF.

This clonotype was seen more than once but under ten times. The chain uses TRBV9 and TRBJ2-5; 9 bases line up with TRBD1. The germline V gene encodes CDR1 SGDLS and CDR2 YYNGEE. Unmatched junction bases numbered 6, after V lost 4 bases and J lost 5 bases. The length of the CDR3 is 14 residues. CDR3 sequence (DNA): TGTGCCAGCAGCAAACAGGGGGCATCGGAGACCCAGTACTTC. Translated, it gives CASSKQGASETQYF.

This clonotype came up a few times. The chain carries TRBV4-3 and TRBJ1-1; D not certain. This CDR3 is 15 amino acids long. The germline V gene has CDR1 LGHNA and CDR2 YSLEER. The ends were cut back, 0 bases at V and 0 bases at J, with 8 bases in the middle. CDR3 sequence reads: CASSQDYGMNTEAFF. The CDR3 bases are TGCGCCAGCAGCCAAGATTACGGCATGAACACTGAAGCTTTCTTT.

This clonotype was recorded many times. The rearrangement joins TRBV6-2 or TRBV6-3 to TRBJ2-7; TRBD1 is a possible D gene (5 bases). Deletions cut 6 bases from V and 2 bases from J, with 17 bases between. Looked up from germline, CDR1 is MNHEY and CDR2 is SVGEGT. The CDR3 is 15 residues long. The chain's CDR3 is CASSFQDGATYEQYV. CDR3 DNA sequence: TGTGCCAGCAGCTTTCAGGATGGGGCTACCTACGAGCAGTACGTC.

This clonotype was seen a few times. The chain recombines TRBV12-3 or TRBV12-4 with TRBJ2-7; no clear D gene. The CDR3 totals 13 residues. Trimming shortened V by 6 bases and J by 2 bases, and 11 bases separated the two germline ends. The CDR3 DNA sequence: TGTGCCAGCAGCCCCCCGTCGGCCTACGAGCAGTACTTC. The encoded protein is CASSPPSAYEQYF.

The J gene is TRBJ1-2, the V gene TRBV6-5; D not certain. Germline CDR1 MNHEY, CDR2 SVGAGI. The CDR3 loop spans 11 amino acids. V was shortened by 2 bases and J by 5 bases, with 3 bases between the two germline ends. CDR3 nucleotides: TGTGCCAGCAGTTACGGATATGGCTACACCTTC. Protein: CASSYGYGYTF.

The chain uses TRBV6-5 and TRBJ1-2, with 7 bases lining up with TRBD1. After removal of 5 bases from V and 4 bases from J, the junction contained 7 bases not matched to a gene. Germline assignment: CDR1 MNHEY and CDR2 SVGAGI. The CDR3 contains 14 residues. Here the CDR3 DNA reads TGTGCCAGCAGTAGTGACAGGGTCCCCTATGGCTACACCTTC. Translating it yields CASSSDRVPYGYTF.

The chain carries TRBV7-9 and TRBJ1-5; TRBD1 is a possible D gene (5 bases). The CDR3 extends over 14 amino acids. Germline CDR1 is SEHNR and CDR2 is FQNEAQ (reference sequence). Trimming took off 6 bases at V and 8 bases at J, with 17 bases between the two ends. CDR3 region: CASSFTGDEKPQHF. In DNA, the CDR3 is TGTGCCAGCAGTTTCACAGGAGACGAGAAGCCCCAGCATTTT.

This clonotype has just a few counts. The chain is built from TRBV4-3 and TRBJ2-7; D may be TRBD1 or TRBD2 (5 bases each). This CDR3 is 11 amino acids long. Germline V gives CDR1 LGHNA, CDR2 YSLEER. With 3 bases removed from V and 11 bases from J, the gap between germline ends came to 11 bases. The CDR3, as DNA: TGCGCCAGCAGCCAGGGGGTCAGTAAGTACTTC. Protein sequence: CASSQGVSKYF.

The table lists this clonotype with a few counts. The rearrangement uses TRBV13 and TRBJ2-3, with D maybe TRBD2 (7 bases). The CDR3 runs to 14 residues. The germline V gene has CDR1 PRHDT and CDR2 FYEKMQ (reference sequence). V gave up 3 bases and J gave up 5 bases, with 12 bases separating them. CDR3 region: CASSFGGGGDTQYF. The CDR3 nucleotides read TGTGCCAGCAGCTTCGGCGGGGGCGGAGATACGCAGTATTTT.

This clonotype was counted a single time. V is TRBV20-1 and J is TRBJ2-5; perhaps D is TRBD1 or TRBD2 (5 bases each). V lost 4 bases and J lost 7, with 19 bases in between. In germline, CDR1 is DFQATT, CDR2 SNEGSKA (reference sequence). The CDR3 length is 14 residues. In DNA form, the CDR3 reads TGCAGTGCTACCGTCGGGGCTAGTAAGGGGACCCAGTACTTC. This gives the protein CSATVGASKGTQYF.

The genes are TRBV7-3 and TRBJ2-1; D may be TRBD1 or TRBD2 (5 bases each). The CDR3 consists of 13 residues. Per germline, CDR1 SGHTA and CDR2 FQGTGA. Trimming stripped 2 bases from V and 8 bases from J, with 10 bases between. The chain's CDR3 is CASSLFVGDEQFF. The CDR3 region has the DNA TGTGCCAGCAGCTTATTCGTGGGGGATGAGCAGTTCTTC.

This clonotype was seen a handful of times. The V and J genes are TRBV10-3 and TRBJ1-2; D remains ambiguous. V lost 10 bases, J lost 11 bases, and 26 bases lay in between. CDR3 size: 14 residues. Looked up from germline, CDR1 is ENHRY and CDR2 is SYGVKD. CDR3 protein: CATRSNGLIEDYTF. CDR3 coding DNA: TGTGCCACCCGGAGCAACGGACTGATCGAGGATTACACCTTC.

This clonotype was recorded at least ten times. The CDR3 nucleotides read TGTGCCAGCAGCCCTGGGGGGGGCCGGCAGTATTTT. This codes for CASSPGGGRQYF. The chain couples TRBV7-6 to TRBJ2-3; possible D gene TRBD2, 7 bases. This CDR3 is 12 amino acids long. Germline V gene data show CDR1 as SGHVS and CDR2 as FNYEAQ. Trimming cost V 5 bases and J 11 bases, with 14 bases left between them.

This clonotype was seen a few times. The genes are TRBV6-5 and TRBJ1-5, with D hard to call. V was pared by 6 bases and J by 6 bases, with 21 bases between. Germline CDR1 and CDR2: MNHEY and SVGAGI. CDR3 length: 16 amino acids. The CDR3 here is CASSPSVAGKVQPQHF. CDR3 bases: TGTGCCAGCAGCCCTTCAGTCGCCGGGAAGGTTCAGCCCCAGCATTTT.